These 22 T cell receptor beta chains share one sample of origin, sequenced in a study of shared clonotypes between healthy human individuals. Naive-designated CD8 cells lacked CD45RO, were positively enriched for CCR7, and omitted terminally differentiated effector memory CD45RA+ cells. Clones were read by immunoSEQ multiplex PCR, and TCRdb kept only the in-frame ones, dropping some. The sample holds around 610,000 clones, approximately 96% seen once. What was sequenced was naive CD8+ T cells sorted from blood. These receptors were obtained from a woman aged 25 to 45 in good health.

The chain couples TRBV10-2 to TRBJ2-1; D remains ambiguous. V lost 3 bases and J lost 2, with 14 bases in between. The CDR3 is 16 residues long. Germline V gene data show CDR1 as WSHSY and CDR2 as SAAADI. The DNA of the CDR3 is TGCGCCAGCAGTGAATATTACTTAGGGCCCTACAATGAGCAGTTCTTC. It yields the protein CASSEYYLGPYNEQFF.

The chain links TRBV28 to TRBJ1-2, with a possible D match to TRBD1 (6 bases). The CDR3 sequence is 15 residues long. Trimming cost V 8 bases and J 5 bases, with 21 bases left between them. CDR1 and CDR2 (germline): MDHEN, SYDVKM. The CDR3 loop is CASRRWDIRGYGYTF. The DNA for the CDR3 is TGTGCCAGCCGGAGGTGGGATATAAGGGGGTATGGCTACACCTTC.

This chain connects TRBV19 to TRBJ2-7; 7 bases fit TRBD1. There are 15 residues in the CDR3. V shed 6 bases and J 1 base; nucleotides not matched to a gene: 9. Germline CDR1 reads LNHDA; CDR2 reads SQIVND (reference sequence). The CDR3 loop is CASSTGEGYSYEQYF. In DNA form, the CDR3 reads TGTGCCAGTAGCACAGGGGAAGGCTATTCCTACGAGCAGTACTTC.

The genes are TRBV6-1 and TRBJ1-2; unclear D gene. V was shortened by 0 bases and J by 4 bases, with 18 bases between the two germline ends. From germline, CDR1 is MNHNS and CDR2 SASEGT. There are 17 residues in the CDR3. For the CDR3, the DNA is TGTGCCAGCAGTGAAGCGGTACAGTCCGGATGGGGCTATGGCTACACCTTC. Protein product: CASSEAVQSGWGYGYTF.

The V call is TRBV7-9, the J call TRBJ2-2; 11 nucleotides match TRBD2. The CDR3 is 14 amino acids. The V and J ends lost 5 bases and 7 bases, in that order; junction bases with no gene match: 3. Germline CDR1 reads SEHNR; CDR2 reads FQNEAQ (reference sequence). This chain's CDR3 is CASSPGLAGGELFF. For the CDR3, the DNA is TGTGCCAGCAGCCCAGGACTAGCGGGCGGGGAGCTGTTTTTT.

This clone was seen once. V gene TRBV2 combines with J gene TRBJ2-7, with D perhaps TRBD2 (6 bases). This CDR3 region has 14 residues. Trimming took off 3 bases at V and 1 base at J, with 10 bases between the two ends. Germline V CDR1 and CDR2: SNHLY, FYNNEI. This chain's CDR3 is CASSEPSESYEQYF. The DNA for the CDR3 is TGTGCCAGCAGTGAGCCTAGCGAATCCTACGAGCAGTACTTC.

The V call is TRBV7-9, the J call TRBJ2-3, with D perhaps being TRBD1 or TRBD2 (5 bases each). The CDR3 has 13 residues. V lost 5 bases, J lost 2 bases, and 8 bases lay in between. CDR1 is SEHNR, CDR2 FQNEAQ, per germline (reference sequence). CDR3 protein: CASSGTVTDTQYF. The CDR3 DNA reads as TGTGCCAGCAGCGGGACGGTCACAGATACGCAGTATTTT.

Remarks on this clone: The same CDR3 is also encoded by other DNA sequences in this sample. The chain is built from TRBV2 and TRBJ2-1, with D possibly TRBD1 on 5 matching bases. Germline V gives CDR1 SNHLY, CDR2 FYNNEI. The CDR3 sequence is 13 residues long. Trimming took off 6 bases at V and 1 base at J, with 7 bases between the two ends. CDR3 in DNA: TGTGCCAGCAGCTCAGGGTCCTACAATGAGCAGTTCTTC. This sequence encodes CASSSGSYNEQFF.

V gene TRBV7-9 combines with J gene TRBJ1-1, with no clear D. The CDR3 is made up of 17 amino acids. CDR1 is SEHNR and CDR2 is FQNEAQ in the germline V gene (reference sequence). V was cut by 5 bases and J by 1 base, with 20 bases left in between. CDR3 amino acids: CASSPRRGIGPNTEAFF. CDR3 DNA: TGTGCCAGCAGCCCTAGGCGCGGGATAGGACCGAACACTGAAGCTTTCTTT.

The CDR3 protein is CASSLGRGISSGANVLTF. The CDR3 DNA reads TGCGCCAGCAGCCTCGGTCGGGGGATCTCCTCTGGGGCCAACGTCCTGACTTTC. V and J are TRBV4-1 and TRBJ2-6; D might be TRBD2 (6 bases). V dropped 4 bases and J dropped 0 bases, with 16 bases sitting between them. Germline values: CDR1 MGHRA, CDR2 YSYEKL. CDR3 length: 18 residues.

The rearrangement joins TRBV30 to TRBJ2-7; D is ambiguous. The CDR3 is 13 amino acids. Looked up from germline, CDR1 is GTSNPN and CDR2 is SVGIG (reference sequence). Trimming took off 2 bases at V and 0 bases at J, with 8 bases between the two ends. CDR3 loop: CAWSPEDSYEQYF. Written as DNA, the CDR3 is TGTGCCTGGAGTCCCGAGGACTCCTACGAGCAGTACTTC.

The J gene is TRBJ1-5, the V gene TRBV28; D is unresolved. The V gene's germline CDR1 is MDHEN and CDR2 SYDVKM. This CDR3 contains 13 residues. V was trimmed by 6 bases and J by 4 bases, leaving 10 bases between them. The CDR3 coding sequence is TGTGCCAGCAGACCGATTGGGAATCAGCCCCAGCATTTT. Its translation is CASRPIGNQPQHF.

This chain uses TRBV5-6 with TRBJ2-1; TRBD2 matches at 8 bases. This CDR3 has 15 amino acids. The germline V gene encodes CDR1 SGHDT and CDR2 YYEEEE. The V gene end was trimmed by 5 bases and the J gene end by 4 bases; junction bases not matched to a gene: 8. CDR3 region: CASSPTSGRYNEQFF. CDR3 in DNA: TGTGCCAGCAGTCCTACTAGCGGCCGTTACAATGAGCAGTTCTTC.

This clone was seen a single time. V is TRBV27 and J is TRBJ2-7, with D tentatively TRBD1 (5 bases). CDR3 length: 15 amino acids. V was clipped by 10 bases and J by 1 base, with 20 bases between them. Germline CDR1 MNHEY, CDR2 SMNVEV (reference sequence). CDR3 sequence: CATQQEIGASYEQYF. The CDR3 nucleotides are TGTGCCACTCAGCAGGAGATTGGGGCGTCCTACGAGCAGTACTTC.

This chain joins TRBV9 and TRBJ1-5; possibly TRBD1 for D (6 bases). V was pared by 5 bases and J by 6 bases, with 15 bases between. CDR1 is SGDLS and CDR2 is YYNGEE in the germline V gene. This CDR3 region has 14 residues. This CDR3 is CASRESGGGQPQHF. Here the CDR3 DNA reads TGTGCCAGCAGAGAATCGGGGGGCGGTCAGCCCCAGCATTTT. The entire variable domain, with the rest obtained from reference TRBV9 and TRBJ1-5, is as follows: DSGVTQTPKHLITATGQRVTLRCSPRSGDLSVYWYQQSLDQGLQFLIQYYNGEERAKGNILERFSAQQFPDLHSELNLSSLELGDSALYFCASRESGGGQPQHFGDGTRLSIL.

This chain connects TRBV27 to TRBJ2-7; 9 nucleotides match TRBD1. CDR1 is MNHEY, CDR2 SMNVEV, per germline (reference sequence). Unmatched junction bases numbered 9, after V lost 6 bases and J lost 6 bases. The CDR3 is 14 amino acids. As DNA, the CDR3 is TGTGCCAGCAGACCGGGACAGGGTATCGGCGAGCAGTACTTC. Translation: CASRPGQGIGEQYF.

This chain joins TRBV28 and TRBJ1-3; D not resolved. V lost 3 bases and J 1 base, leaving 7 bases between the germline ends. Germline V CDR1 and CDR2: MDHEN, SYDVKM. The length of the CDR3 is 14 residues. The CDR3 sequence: CASSLGVSGNTIYF. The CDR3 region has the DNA TGTGCCAGCAGTTTGGGCGTATCTGGAAACACCATATATTTT.

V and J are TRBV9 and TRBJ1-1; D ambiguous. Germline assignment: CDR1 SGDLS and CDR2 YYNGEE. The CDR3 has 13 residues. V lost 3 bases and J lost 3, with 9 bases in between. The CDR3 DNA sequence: TGTGCCAGCAGCGAATCAGAGTACACTGAAGCTTTCTTT. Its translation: CASSESEYTEAFF.

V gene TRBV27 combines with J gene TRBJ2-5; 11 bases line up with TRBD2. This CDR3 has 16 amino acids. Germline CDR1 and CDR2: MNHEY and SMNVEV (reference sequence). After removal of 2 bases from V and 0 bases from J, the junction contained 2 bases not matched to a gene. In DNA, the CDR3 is TGTGCCAGCAGTTTAGGGACTAGCGGACACCAAGAGACCCAGTACTTC. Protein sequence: CASSLGTSGHQETQYF.

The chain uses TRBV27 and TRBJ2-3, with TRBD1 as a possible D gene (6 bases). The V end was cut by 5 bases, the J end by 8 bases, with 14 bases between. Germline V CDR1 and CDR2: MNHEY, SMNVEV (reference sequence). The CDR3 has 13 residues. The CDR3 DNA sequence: TGTGCCAGCAGTGTCGGGGAAGGGGGTACGCAGTATTTT. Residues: CASSVGEGGTQYF.

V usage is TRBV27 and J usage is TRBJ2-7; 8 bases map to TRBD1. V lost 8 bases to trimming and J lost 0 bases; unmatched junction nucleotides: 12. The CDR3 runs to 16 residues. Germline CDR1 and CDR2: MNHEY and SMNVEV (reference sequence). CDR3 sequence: CASSPLWTGRSYEQYF. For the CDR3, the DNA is TGTGCCAGCTCGCCACTATGGACAGGGCGCTCCTACGAGCAGTACTTC.

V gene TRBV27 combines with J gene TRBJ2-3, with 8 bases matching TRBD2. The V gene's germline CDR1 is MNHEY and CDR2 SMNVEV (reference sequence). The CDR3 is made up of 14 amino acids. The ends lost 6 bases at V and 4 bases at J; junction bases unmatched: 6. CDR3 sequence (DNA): TGTGCCAGCAGCCTTGGAGCGGGAGCAGATACGCAGTATTTT. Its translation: CASSLGAGADTQYF.